The T cell receptor (beta chain) described here comes from a study of regulatory T cells in long-lasting Graves disease. Libraries of TCR beta came from iRepertoire HTBI primers plus Arm-PCR of CDR3 regions. MiXCR, run by TCRdb on the multiplex PCR reads, gives a single entry per CDR3 protein. This table has about 470,000 distinct CDR3 sequences, about 17% appearing once. Points on this clonotype: A read error may account for a junction end that differs from germline.

This CDR3 spans 15 amino acids. Germline lookup yields CDR1 SEHNR and CDR2 FQNEAQ (reference sequence). Time point reported: newly diagnosed GD, antithyroid drugs for less than 3 months. RNA isolated from PBMCs was used to make the TCR library. The same data also went into a second study, on T cells in Graves' hyperthyroidism and ophthalmopathy.

The TCR was taken from a man aged 35 to 55 with Graves disease. This rearrangement joins TRBV7-9 to TRBJ2-5; tentative D call: TRBD2 (7 bases). Sequences were derived from peripheral blood mononuclear cells (PBMCs), sampled at new diagnosis, from a patient treated with antithyroid drugs. CDR3 sequence reads: CASSPHLGGQGTQYF. CDR3 in DNA: TGTGCCAGCAGCCCCCACCTCGGGGGGCAAGGGACCCAGTACTTC.